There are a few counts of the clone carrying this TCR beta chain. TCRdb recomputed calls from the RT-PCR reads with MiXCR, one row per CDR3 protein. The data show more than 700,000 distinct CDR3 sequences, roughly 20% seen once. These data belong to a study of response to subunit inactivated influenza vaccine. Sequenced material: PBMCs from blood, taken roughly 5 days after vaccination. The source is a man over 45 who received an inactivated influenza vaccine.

The CDR3 coding sequence is TGTGCCAGCAGCTTTTGGACTAGCGGCTCGCAAGAGACCCAGTACTTC. This encodes CASSFWTSGSQETQYF. This chain connects TRBV7-2 to TRBJ2-5; 10 bases map to TRBD2. Trimming at V came to 3 bases and at J to 2 bases, leaving 6 bases not matched to a gene. The CDR3 consists of 16 residues. Germline V gene sequence: CDR1 SGHTA, CDR2 FQGNSA.